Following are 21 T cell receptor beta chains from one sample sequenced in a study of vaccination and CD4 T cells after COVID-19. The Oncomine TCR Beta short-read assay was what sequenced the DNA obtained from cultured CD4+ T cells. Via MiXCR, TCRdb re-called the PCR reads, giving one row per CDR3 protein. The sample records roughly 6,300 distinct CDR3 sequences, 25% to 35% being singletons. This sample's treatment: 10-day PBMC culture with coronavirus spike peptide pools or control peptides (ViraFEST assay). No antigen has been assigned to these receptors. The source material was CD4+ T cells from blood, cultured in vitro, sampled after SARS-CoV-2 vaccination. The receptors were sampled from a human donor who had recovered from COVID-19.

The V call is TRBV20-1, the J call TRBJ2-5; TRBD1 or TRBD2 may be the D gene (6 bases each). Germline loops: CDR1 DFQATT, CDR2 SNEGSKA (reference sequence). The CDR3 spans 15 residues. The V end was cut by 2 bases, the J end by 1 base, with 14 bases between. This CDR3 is CSARPGQAGQETQYF. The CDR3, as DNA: TGCAGTGCTAGACCGGGACAAGCGGGCCAAGAGACCCAGTACTTC.

Here the CDR3 DNA reads TGTGCCACCAGCAGAGGGCTACTAGCGGGAGGGTCGGGCTCAGATACGCAGTATTTT. Protein sequence: CATSRGLLAGGSGSDTQYF. The chain uses TRBV15 and TRBJ2-3, with 13 bases fitting TRBD2. Germline assignment: CDR1 LNHNV and CDR2 YYDKDF (reference sequence). This CDR3 contains 19 residues. V dropped 1 base and J dropped 4; count of bases not matched to a gene: 11.

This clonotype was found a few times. For the CDR3, the DNA is TGTGCCAGCAGCTTAGGCCCGTTCTACGAGCAGTACTTC. It yields the protein CASSLGPFYEQYF. The chain links TRBV7-9 to TRBJ2-7; D not resolved. Trimming took off 1 base at V and 3 bases at J, with 7 bases between the two ends. The CDR3 covers 13 residues. The germline gives CDR1 SEHNR, CDR2 FQNEAQ (reference sequence).

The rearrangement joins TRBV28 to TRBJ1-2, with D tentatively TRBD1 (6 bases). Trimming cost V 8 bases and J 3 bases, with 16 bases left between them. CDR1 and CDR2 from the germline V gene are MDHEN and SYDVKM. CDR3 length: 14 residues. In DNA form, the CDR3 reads TGTGCCAGCCGGACGGCAGGGGTGGACTATGGCTACACCTTC. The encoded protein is CASRTAGVDYGYTF.

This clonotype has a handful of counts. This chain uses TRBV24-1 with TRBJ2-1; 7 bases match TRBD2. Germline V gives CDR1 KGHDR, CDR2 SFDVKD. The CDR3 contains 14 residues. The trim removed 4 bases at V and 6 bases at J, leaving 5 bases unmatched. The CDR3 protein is CATSDRRTSNEQFF. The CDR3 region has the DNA TGTGCCACCAGTGACCGAAGGACTAGCAATGAGCAGTTCTTC.

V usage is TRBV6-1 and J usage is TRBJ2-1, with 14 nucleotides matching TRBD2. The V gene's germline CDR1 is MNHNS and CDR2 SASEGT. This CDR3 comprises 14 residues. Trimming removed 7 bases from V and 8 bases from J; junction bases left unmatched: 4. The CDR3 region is CASIRTSGRHEQFF. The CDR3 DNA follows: TGTGCCAGCATCCGGACTAGCGGGAGGCATGAGCAGTTCTTC.

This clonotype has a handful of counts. This CDR3 reads CASSLRQGTEAFF. As DNA, the CDR3 is TGTGCCAGCAGCTTGCGACAGGGGACTGAAGCTTTCTTT. The V call is TRBV7-9, the J call TRBJ1-1, with 8 bases identical to TRBD1. This CDR3 is built from 13 residues. J gave up 5 bases and V 3 bases, and 2 bases lay outside the gene matches. Germline V lookup: CDR1 SEHNR, CDR2 FQNEAQ (reference sequence).

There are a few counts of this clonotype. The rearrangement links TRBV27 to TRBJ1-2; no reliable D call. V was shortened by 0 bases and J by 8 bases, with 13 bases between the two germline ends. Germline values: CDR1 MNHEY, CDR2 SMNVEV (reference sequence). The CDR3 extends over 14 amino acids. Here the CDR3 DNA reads TGTGCCAGCAGTTTATCGGGGAGGGTAGAGGGCTACACCTTC. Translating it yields CASSLSGRVEGYTF.

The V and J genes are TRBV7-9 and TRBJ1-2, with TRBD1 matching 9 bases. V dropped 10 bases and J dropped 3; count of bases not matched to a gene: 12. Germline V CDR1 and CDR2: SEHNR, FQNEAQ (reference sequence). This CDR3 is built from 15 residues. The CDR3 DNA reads TGTGCCATCGCAACAGGGGGCAGAGCCGACTATGGCTACACCTTC. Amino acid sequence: CAIATGGRADYGYTF.

The CDR3 is CASSQDLGTSGQFF. CDR3 in DNA: TGCGCCAGCAGCCAAGATTTGGGCACTAGTGGGCAGTTCTTC. The genes are TRBV4-3 and TRBJ2-1; D might be TRBD2 (5 bases). CDR1 and CDR2 from the germline V gene are LGHNA and YSLEER. The CDR3 covers 14 residues. V shed 0 bases and J shed 12 bases, with 15 bases lying between them.

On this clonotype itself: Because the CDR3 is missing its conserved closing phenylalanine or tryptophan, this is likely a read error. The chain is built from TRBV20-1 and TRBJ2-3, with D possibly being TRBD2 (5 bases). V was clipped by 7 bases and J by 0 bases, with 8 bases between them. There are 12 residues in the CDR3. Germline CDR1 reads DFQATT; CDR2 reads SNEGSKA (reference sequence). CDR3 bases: TGCAGTGGAGGGCCTAGCACAGATACGCAGTATTCT. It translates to CSGGPSTDTQYS.

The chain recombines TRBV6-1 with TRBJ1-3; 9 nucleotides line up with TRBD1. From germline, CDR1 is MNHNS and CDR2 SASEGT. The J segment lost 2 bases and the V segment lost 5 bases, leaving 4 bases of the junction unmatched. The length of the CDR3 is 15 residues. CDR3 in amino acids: CASSRNRGPGNTIYF. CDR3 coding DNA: TGTGCCAGCAGTAGAAACAGGGGGCCTGGAAACACCATATATTTT.

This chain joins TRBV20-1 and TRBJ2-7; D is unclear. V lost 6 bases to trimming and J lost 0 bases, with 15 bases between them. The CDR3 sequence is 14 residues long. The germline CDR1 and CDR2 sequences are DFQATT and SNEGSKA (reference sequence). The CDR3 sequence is CSAPAVGASYEQYF. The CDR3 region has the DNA TGCAGTGCCCCGGCCGTTGGCGCCTCCTACGAGCAGTACTTC.

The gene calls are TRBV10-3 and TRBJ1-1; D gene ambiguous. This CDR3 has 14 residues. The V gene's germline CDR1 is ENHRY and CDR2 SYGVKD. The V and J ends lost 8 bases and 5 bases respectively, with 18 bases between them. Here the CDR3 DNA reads TGTGCCATCGACGAACCGGCCTGGGGAACTGAAGCTTTCTTT. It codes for CAIDEPAWGTEAFF.

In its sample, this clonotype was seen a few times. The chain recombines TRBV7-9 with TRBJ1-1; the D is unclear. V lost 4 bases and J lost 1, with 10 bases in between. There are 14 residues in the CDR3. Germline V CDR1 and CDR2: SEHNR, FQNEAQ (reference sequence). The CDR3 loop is CASSSQSWNTEAFF. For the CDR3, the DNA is TGTGCCAGCAGCTCACAGAGCTGGAACACTGAAGCTTTCTTT.

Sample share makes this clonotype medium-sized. CDR3 residues: CSATVRETQYF. In DNA, the CDR3 is TGCAGTGCTACGGTTCGGGAGACCCAGTACTTC. The rearrangement joins TRBV20-1 to TRBJ2-5; D unclear. Trimming removed 4 bases at V and 5 bases at J, with 8 bases between. CDR3 size: 11 residues. The germline CDR1 and CDR2 sequences are DFQATT and SNEGSKA (reference sequence).

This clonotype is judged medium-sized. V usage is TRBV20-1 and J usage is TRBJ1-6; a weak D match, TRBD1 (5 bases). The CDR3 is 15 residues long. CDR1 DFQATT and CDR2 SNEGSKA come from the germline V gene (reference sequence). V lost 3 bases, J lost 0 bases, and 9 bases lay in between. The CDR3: CSARGQSSYNSPLHF. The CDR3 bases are TGCAGTGCTAGGGGGCAGAGCTCCTATAATTCACCCCTCCACTTT.

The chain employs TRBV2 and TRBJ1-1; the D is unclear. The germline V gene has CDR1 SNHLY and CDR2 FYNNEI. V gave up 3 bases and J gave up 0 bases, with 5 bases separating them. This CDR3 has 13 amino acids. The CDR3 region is CASSDSLNTEAFF. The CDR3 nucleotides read TGTGCCAGCAGTGACAGTCTGAACACTGAAGCTTTCTTT.

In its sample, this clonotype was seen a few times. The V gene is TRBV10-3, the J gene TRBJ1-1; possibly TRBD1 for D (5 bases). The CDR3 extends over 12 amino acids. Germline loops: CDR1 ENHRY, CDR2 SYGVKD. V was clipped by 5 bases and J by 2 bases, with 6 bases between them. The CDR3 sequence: CAISQGNTEAFF. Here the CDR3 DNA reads TGTGCCATCAGTCAGGGAAACACTGAAGCTTTCTTT.

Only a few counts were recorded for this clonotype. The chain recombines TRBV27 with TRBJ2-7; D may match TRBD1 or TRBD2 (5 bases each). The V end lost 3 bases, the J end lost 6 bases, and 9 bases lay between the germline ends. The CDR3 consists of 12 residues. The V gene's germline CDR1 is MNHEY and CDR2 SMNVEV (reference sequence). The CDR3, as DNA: TGTGCCAGCAGTTTCCGGGGCTCCGAGCAGTACTTC. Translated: CASSFRGSEQYF.

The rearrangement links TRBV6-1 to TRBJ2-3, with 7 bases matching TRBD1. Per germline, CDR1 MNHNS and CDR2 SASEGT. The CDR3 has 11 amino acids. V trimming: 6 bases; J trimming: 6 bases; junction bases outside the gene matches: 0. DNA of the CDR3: TGTGCCAGCAGACAGGGGGATACGCAGTATTTT. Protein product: CASRQGDTQYF.